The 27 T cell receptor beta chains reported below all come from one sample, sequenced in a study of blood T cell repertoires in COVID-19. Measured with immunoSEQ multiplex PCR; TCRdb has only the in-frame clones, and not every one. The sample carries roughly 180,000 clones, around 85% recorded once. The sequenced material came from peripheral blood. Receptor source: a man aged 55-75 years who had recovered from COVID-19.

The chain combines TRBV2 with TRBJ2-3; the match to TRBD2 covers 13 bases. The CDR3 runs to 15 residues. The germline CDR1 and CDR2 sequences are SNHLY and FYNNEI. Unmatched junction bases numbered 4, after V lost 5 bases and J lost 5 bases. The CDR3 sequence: CASSTGLAGLDTQYF. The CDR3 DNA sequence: TGTGCCAGCAGTACGGGACTAGCGGGACTAGATACGCAGTATTTT.

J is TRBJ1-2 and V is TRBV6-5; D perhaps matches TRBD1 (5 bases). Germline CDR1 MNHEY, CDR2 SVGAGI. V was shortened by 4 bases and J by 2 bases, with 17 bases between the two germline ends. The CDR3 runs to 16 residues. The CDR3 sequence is CASSSPRGRDNYGYTF. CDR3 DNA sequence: TGTGCCAGCAGTTCCCCGCGTGGGAGGGACAACTATGGCTACACCTTC.

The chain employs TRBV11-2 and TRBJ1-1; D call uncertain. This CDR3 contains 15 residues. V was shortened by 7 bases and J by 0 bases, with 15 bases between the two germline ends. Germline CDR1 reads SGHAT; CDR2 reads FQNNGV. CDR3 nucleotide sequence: TGTGCCAGCACGGAGGGTACCCCCATGAACACTGAAGCTTTCTTT. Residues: CASTEGTPMNTEAFF.

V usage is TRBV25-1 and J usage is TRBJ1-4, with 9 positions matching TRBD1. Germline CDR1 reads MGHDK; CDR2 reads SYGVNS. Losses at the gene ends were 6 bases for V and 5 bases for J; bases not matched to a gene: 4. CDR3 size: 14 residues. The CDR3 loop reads CASRWTGDNEKLFF. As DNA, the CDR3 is TGTGCCAGCAGGTGGACAGGGGACAATGAAAAACTGTTTTTT.

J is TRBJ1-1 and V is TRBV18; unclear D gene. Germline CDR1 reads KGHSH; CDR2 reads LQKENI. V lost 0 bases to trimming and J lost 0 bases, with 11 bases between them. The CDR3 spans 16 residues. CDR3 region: CASSPPGYIMNTEAFF. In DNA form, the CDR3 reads TGTGCCAGCTCACCACCTGGTTACATTATGAACACTGAAGCTTTCTTT.

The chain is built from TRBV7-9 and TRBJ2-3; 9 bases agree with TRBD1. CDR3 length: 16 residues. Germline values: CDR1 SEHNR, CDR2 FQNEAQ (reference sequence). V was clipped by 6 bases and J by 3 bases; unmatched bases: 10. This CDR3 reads CASSRGDREGTDTQYF. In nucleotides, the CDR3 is TGTGCCAGCAGTCGCGGGGACAGGGAGGGAACAGATACGCAGTATTTT.

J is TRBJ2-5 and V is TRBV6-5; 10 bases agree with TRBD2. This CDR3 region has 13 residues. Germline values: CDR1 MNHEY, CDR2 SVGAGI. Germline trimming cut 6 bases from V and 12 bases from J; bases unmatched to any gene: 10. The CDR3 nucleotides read TGTGCCAGCAGCCAAAGTCTTCTAGCGGGAGAGTACTTC. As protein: CASSQSLLAGEYF.

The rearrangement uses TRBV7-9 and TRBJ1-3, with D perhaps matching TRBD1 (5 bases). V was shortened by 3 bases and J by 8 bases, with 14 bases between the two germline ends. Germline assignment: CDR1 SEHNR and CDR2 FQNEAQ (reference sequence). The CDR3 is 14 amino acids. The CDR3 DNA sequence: TGTGCCAGCAGCTTTGACATAGGGGTAGACACCATATATTTT. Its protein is CASSFDIGVDTIYF.

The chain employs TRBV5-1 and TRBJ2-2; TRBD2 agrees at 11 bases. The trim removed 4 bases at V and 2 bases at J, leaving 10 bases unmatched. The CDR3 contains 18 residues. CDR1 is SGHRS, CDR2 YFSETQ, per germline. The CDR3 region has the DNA TGCGCCAGCAGCCTATACCGAGGGACTAGCGGAAACACCGGGGAGCTGTTTTTT. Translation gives CASSLYRGTSGNTGELFF.

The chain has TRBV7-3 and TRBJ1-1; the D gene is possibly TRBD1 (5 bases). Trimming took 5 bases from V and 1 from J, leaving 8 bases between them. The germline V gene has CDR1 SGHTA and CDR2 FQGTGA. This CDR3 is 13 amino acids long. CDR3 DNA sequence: TGTGCCAGCAGCCGTCAGGGGAACACTGAAGCTTTCTTT. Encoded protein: CASSRQGNTEAFF.

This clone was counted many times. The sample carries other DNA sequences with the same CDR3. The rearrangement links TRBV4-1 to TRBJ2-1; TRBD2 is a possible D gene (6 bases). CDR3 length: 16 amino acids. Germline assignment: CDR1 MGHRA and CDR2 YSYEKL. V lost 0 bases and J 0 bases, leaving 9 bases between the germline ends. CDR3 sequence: CASSQESGGSYNEQFF. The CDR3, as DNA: TGCGCCAGCAGCCAAGAATCCGGGGGCTCCTACAATGAGCAGTTCTTC.

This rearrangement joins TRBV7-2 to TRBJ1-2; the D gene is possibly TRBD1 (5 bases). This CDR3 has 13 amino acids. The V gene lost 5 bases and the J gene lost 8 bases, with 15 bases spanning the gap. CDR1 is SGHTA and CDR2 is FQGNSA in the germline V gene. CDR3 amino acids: CASSPRERNGYTF. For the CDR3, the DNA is TGTGCCAGCAGCCCCAGGGAAAGGAACGGCTACACCTTC.

CDR3 in amino acids: CASSAGLGLVGSPGELFF. As DNA, the CDR3 is TGTGCCAGCAGTGCCGGGCTAGGACTAGTCGGGTCCCCCGGGGAGCTGTTTTTT. V usage is TRBV6-2 or TRBV6-3 and J usage is TRBJ2-2; 7 bases are shared with TRBD2. Germline V CDR1 and CDR2: MNHEY, SVGEGT. Germline trimming cut 5 bases from V and 6 bases from J; bases unmatched to any gene: 18. The CDR3 length is 18 residues.

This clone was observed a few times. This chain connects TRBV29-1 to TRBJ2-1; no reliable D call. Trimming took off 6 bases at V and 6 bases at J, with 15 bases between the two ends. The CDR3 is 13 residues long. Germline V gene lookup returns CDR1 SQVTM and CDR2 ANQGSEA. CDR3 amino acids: CSVSKPRSNEQFF. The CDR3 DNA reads TGCAGCGTGTCCAAGCCCCGGTCCAATGAGCAGTTCTTC.

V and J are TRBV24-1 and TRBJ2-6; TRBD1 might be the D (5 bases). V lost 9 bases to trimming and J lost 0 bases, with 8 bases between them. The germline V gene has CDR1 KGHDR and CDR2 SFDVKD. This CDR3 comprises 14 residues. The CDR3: CATLDSSGANVLTF. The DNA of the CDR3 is TGTGCCACCCTTGACAGCTCTGGGGCCAACGTCCTGACTTTC.

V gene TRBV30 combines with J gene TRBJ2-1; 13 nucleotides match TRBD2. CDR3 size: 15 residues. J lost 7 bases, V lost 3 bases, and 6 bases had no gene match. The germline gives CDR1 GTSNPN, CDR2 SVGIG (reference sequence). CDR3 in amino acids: CAWSAGLAGVNEQFF. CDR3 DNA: TGTGCCTGGAGCGCTGGACTAGCGGGGGTTAATGAGCAGTTCTTC.

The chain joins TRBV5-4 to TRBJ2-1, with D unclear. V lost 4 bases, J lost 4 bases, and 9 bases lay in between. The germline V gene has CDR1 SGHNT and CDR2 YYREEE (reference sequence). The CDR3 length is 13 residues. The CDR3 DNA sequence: TGTGCCAGCAGCCCGAGTTTGTACAATGAGCAGTTCTTC. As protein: CASSPSLYNEQFF.

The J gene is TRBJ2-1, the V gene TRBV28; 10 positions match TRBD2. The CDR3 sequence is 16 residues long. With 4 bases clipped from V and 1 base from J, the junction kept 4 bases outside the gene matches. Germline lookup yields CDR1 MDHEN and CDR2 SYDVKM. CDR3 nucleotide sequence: TGTGCCAGCAGTTGGAATAGCGGGGGGTCCTACAATGAGCAGTTCTTC. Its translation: CASSWNSGGSYNEQFF.

The CDR3 loop reads CASSEIETGRDIQYF. For the CDR3, the DNA is TGCGCCAGCAGCGAGATCGAGACAGGGAGAGACATTCAGTACTTC. The chain couples TRBV5-1 to TRBJ2-4; 7 bases are a match to TRBD1. V was pared by 4 bases and J by 8 bases, with 12 bases of the junction left unmatched. The CDR3 runs to 15 residues. Per the germline V gene, CDR1 is SGHRS and CDR2 is YFSETQ.

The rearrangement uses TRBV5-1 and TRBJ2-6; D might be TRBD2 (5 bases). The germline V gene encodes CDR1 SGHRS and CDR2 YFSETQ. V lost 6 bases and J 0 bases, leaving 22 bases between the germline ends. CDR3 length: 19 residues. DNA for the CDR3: TGCGCCAGCAAGCTCTTAGAGGGAAGTAGTTTCTCTGGGGCCAACGTCCTGACTTTC. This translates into CASKLLEGSSFSGANVLTF.

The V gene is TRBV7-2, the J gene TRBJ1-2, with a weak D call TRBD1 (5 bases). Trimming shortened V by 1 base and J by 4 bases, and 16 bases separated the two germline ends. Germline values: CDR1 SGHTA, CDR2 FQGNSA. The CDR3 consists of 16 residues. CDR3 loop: CASSLEDRRYSYGYTF. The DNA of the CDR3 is TGTGCCAGCAGCTTAGAAGACAGACGATATAGCTATGGCTACACCTTC.

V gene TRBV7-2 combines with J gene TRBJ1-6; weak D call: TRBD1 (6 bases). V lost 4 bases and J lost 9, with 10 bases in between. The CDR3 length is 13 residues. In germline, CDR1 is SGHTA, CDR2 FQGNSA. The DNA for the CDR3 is TGTGCCAGCAGCTCGGGGGGCGGTTCACCCCTCCACTTT. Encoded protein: CASSSGGGSPLHF.

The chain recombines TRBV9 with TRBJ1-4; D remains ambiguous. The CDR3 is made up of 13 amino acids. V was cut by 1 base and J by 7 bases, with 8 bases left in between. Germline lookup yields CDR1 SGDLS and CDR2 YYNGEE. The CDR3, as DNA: TGTGCCAGCAGCGTAAGGGAGGGTGAAAAACTGTTTTTT. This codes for CASSVREGEKLFF.

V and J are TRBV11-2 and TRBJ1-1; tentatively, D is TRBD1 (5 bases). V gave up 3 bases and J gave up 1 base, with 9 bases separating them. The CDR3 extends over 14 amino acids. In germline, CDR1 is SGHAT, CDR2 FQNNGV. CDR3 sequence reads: CASSLQGRNTEAFF. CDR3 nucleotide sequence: TGTGCCAGCAGCTTGCAGGGAAGGAACACTGAAGCTTTCTTT.

The CDR3 DNA sequence: TGTGCCAGCAGCTTAGGTGTCGGGGGCACTGAAGCTTTCTTT. It codes for CASSLGVGGTEAFF. V and J are TRBV7-9 and TRBJ1-1; perhaps TRBD1 as D (5 bases). Trimming removed 1 base at V and 4 bases at J, with 10 bases between. CDR1 and CDR2 (germline): SEHNR, FQNEAQ (reference sequence). This CDR3 is 14 amino acids long.

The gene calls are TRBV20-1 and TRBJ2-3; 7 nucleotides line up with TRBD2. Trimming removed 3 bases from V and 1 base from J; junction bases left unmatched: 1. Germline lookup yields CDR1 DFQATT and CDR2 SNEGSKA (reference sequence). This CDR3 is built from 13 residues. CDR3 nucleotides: TGCAGTGCTAGTACTAGCGGCACAGATACGCAGTATTTT. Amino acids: CSASTSGTDTQYF.

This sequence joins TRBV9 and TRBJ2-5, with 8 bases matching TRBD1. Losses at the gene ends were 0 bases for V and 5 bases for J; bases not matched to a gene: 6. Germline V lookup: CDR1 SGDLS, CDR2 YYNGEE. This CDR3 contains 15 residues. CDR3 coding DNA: TGTGCCAGCAGCGTAGCTGGGACAGGCCGGGAGACCCAGTACTTC. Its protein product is CASSVAGTGRETQYF.